These T cell receptor beta chains were read from a single sample in a study of cytomegalovirus exposure and HLA in healthy donors. Repertoires were generated with immunoSEQ multiplex PCR, while TCRdb's copy carries only in-frame clones and drops some. This repertoire shows under 200,000 clones, around 79% found once; its top ten account for about 4.4%. The sequencing input was PBMCs. The receptors shown here come from a man in his forties or fifties in good health and CMV-seronegative. The conserved cysteine and the conserved F or W are not part of the CDR3 here. Rows may omit the clone size; those that give it use once, few, many or a size class.

abundance,v_gene,j_gene,CDR3aa
.,TRBV25-1,TRBJ2-1,ASSEWTGDYNEQF
.,TRBV6-5,TRBJ1-5,ASSRTDSNQPQH
.,TRBV5-4,TRBJ2-6,ASSSPGTGGSGANVLT
.,TRBV19,TRBJ1-2,ASSIRRRQGYT
.,TRBV18,TRBJ2-2,ASSPSSGGAWELF
.,TRBV4-2,TRBJ2-1,ASSPSWTDYNEQF
.,TRBV5-6,TRBJ1-1,ASSLTGVNTEAF
.,TRBV28,TRBJ2-7,ASSPLGGPLYEQY
.,TRBV19,TRBJ2-1,ASSIDWYGSEQF
.,TRBV7-9,TRBJ2-2,ASSPRGGGNTGELF
.,TRBV20-1,TRBJ1-2,SSPGVGGYT
.,TRBV6-5,TRBJ2-7,ASSYSGQGTYEQY
.,TRBV5-1,TRBJ1-6,ASSLSVRNSPLH
.,TRBV6-6,TRBJ1-2,ASSRRTGGNYGYT
.,TRBV4-2,TRBJ2-1,ASSQDPPSGGPNEQF
.,TRBV11-2,TRBJ2-3,ASSADRGTDTQY
few,TRBV2,TRBJ2-5,ASRADTQETQY